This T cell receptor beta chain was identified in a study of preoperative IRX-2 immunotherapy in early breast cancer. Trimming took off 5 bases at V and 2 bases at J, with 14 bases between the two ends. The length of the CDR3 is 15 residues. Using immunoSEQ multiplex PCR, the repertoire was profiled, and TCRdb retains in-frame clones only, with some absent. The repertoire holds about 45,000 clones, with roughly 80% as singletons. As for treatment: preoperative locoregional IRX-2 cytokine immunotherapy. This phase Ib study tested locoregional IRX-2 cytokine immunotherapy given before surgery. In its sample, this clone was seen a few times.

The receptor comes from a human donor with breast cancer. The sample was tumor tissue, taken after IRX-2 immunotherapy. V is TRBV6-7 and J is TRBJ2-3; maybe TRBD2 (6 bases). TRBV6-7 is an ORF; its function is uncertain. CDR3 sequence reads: CASSALTRPTDTQYF. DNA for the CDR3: TGTGCCAGCAGTGCACTGACTAGACCCACAGATACGCAGTATTTT.